The 14 T cell receptor beta chains given below trace back to one sample, sequenced in a study of T cells in Graves' hyperthyroidism and ophthalmopathy. Authors of the study amplified TCR beta CDR3 regions from RNA transcripts. A first-round RT-PCR of the TCR CDR3 used the HTBI primer set. One entry per CDR3 protein, called by TCRdb with MiXCR from the multiplex PCR reads. The table includes hundreds of thousands of distinct CDR3 sequences, about a sixth detected once. Sample: blood. The receptors were gathered from a woman in her thirties with Graves' hyperthyroidism.

In regard to this clonotype: A clone one base away is much larger, so this may be a read error. This rearrangement joins TRBV13 to TRBJ2-3; a possible D gene is TRBD2 (5 bases). Germline CDR1 is PRHDT and CDR2 is FYEKMQ (reference sequence). CDR3 size: 16 residues. The CDR3 coding sequence is TGTGCCGGCAGCTTAGGCTCCGGGATGAGCACAGATACGCAGTATTTT. This translates into CAGSLGSGMSTDTQYF.

There are many counts of this clonotype. The chain employs TRBV7-9 and TRBJ2-1; D may be TRBD1 or TRBD2 (6 bases each). Germline CDR1 and CDR2: SEHNR and FQNEAQ (reference sequence). The V end lost 2 bases, the J end lost 2 bases, and 22 bases lay between the germline ends. CDR3 length: 19 amino acids. The CDR3 bases are TGTGCCAGCAGCTTATCCAGGTTAGGGGGGCGCTCCGCCTACAATGAGCAGTTCTTC. Protein sequence: CASSLSRLGGRSAYNEQFF. The complete variable domain, with remaining parts taken from reference TRBV7-9 and TRBJ2-1, reads DTGVSQNPRHKITKRGQNVTFRCDPISEHNRLYWYRQTLGQGPEFLTYFQNEAQLEKSRLLSDRFSAERPKGSFSTLEIQRTEQGDSAMYLCASSLSRLGGRSAYNEQFFGPGTRLTVL.

This clonotype showed up just once. The rearrangement joins TRBV29-1 to TRBJ2-1, with 7 nucleotides matching TRBD2. This CDR3 has 15 residues. V gave up 4 bases and J gave up 0 bases; unmatched junction bases: 6. Germline V lookup: CDR1 SQVTM, CDR2 ANQGSEA. The CDR3 nucleotides read TGCAGCGTTGGGAGCGGGGCAAGCTCCTACAATGAGCAGTTCTTC. Translated, it gives CSVGSGASSYNEQFF.

This clonotype occurred many times. The V and J genes are TRBV28 and TRBJ2-3; TRBD2 matches 10 bases. From germline, CDR1 is MDHEN and CDR2 SYDVKM. The CDR3 is 15 amino acids. V was clipped by 4 bases and J by 4 bases; unmatched bases: 5. Here the CDR3 DNA reads TGTGCCAGCAGTTCCTCTAGCGGGAGCGCAGATACGCAGTATTTT. Protein sequence: CASSSSSGSADTQYF.

The rearrangement joins TRBV7-2 to TRBJ1-2; 7 bases agree with TRBD1. There are 13 residues in the CDR3. Germline CDR1 and CDR2: SGHTA and FQGNSA. The trim removed 1 base at V and 6 bases at J, leaving 2 bases unmatched. The CDR3 region is CASSLVTGDGYTF. In DNA, the CDR3 is TGTGCCAGCAGCTTAGTAACAGGGGATGGCTACACCTTC.

The sample holds many counts of this clonotype. The V gene is TRBV11-2, the J gene TRBJ2-3; 9 nucleotides match TRBD2. CDR1 and CDR2 (germline): SGHAT, FQNNGV. Trimming removed 5 bases from V and 0 bases from J; junction bases left unmatched: 6. The CDR3 consists of 16 residues. The CDR3 region is CASSPTGTSSTDTQYF. The CDR3 coding sequence is TGTGCCAGCAGCCCAACCGGGACTAGCAGCACAGATACGCAGTATTTT. The whole variable domain, remainder taken from reference TRBV11-2 and TRBJ2-3, is EAGVAQSPRYKIIEKRQSVAFWCNPISGHATLYWYQQILGQGPKLLIQFQNNGVVDDSQLPKDRFSAERLKGVDSTLKIQPAKLEDSAVYLCASSPTGTSSTDTQYFGPGTRLTVL.

The genes are TRBV4-2 and TRBJ2-1; unclear D gene. CDR1 and CDR2 from the germline V gene are LGHNA and YNFKEQ. The length of the CDR3 is 14 residues. Trimming shortened V by 3 bases and J by 2 bases, and 8 bases separated the two germline ends. Written as DNA, the CDR3 is TGTGCCAGCAGCCAGATCGGACCCTACAATGAGCAGTTCTTC. Encoded protein: CASSQIGPYNEQFF.

On this clonotype itself: Given a much more abundant clone one base away, this may be a read error. The chain links TRBV12-3 or TRBV12-4 to TRBJ2-1, with 7 bases that match TRBD1. This CDR3 spans 14 amino acids. V gave up 0 bases and J gave up 11 bases; unmatched junction bases: 7. CDR3 in amino acids: CASSLAGGSYKQFF. The CDR3 DNA reads TGTGCCAGCAGTTTAGCAGGGGGCTCCTATAAGCAGTTCTTC.

There are a few counts of this clonotype. The J gene is TRBJ1-4, the V gene TRBV11-2, with a tentative D call TRBD1 (6 bases). V lost 8 bases to trimming and J lost 8 bases, with 21 bases between them. Germline assignment: CDR1 SGHAT and CDR2 FQNNGV. The CDR3 length is 15 residues. This CDR3 is CASGRAGTGREKLFF. For the CDR3, the DNA is TGTGCCAGCGGTAGGGCGGGTACAGGGAGAGAAAAACTGTTTTTT.

This clonotype has more than one count but fewer than ten. The chain employs TRBV27 and TRBJ1-4; no clear D. Germline assignment: CDR1 MNHEY and CDR2 SMNVEV (reference sequence). V lost 8 bases and J 3 bases, leaving 13 bases between the germline ends. This CDR3 region has 14 residues. CDR3 protein: CASCAGGANEKLFF. CDR3 coding DNA: TGTGCCAGCTGTGCGGGAGGCGCTAATGAAAAACTGTTTTTT.

This clonotype was observed once. The chain is built from TRBV9 and TRBJ2-1, with D possibly matching TRBD2 (7 bases). V shed 3 bases and J shed 0 bases, with 22 bases lying between them. This CDR3 has 19 amino acids. Germline CDR1 SGDLS, CDR2 YYNGEE. The chain's CDR3 is CASSGTKGGVASSYNEQFF. CDR3 bases: TGTGCCAGCAGCGGGACTAAGGGGGGGGTGGCGAGCTCCTACAATGAGCAGTTCTTC.

The chain combines TRBV19 with TRBJ1-2; tentatively, D is TRBD1 (6 bases). CDR3 length: 15 residues. Germline CDR1 is LNHDA and CDR2 is SQIVND (reference sequence). The ends were cut back, 3 bases at V and 6 bases at J, with 17 bases in the middle. In DNA form, the CDR3 reads TGTGCCAGTAGTATTCGTCGGGGGCGAGGCGATGGCTACACCTTC. Translating gives CASSIRRGRGDGYTF. Using reference TRBV19 and TRBJ1-2 for the parts outside the CDR3, the full variable domain is DGGITQSPKYLFRKEGQNVTLSCEQNLNHDAMYWYRQDPGQGLRLIYYSQIVNDFQKGDIAEGYSVSREKKESFPLTVTSAQKNPTAFYLCASSIRRGRGDGYTFGSGTRLTVV.

This clonotype was counted a few times. The chain is built from TRBV5-6 and TRBJ1-5, with D perhaps TRBD1 (6 bases). V was clipped by 3 bases and J by 9 bases, with 25 bases between them. Per germline, CDR1 SGHDT and CDR2 YYEEEE. The CDR3 runs to 17 residues. In nucleotides, the CDR3 is TGTGCCAGCAGCTCAGCAGGAAGGACAGCGGCCCAAGGGCCCCAGCATTTT. Translating gives CASSSAGRTAAQGPQHF.

The chain uses TRBV5-1 and TRBJ2-4; 11 bases are a match to TRBD1. V dropped 5 bases and J dropped 0; count of bases not matched to a gene: 16. CDR3 size: 20 residues. The germline gives CDR1 SGHRS, CDR2 YFSETQ. Here the CDR3 reads CASRFQIGTGGYLAKNIQYF. The DNA for the CDR3 is TGCGCCAGCAGATTCCAAATTGGGACAGGGGGATACCTAGCCAAAAACATTCAGTACTTC.